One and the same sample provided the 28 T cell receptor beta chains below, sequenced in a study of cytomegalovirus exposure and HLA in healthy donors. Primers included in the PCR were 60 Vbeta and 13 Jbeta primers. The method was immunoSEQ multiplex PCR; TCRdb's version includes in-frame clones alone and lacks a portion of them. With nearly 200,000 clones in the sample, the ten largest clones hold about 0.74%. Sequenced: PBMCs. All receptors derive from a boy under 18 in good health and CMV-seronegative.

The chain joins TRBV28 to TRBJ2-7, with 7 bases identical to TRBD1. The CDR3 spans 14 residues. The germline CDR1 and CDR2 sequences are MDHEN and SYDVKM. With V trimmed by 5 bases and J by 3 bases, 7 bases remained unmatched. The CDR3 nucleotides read TGTGCCAGCAGTCAAGGGACAGTCAACTACGAGCAGTACTTC. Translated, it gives CASSQGTVNYEQYF.

DNA for the CDR3: TGTGCTAGTGGTCCAGGGCGAGGAGATGAAAAACTGTTTTTT. Protein product: CASGPGRGDEKLFF. J is TRBJ1-4 and V is TRBV12-5, with D tentatively TRBD1 (5 bases). This CDR3 is built from 14 residues. V lost 5 bases to trimming and J lost 6 bases, with 13 bases between them. Germline V lookup: CDR1 LGHNT, CDR2 FRNRAP.

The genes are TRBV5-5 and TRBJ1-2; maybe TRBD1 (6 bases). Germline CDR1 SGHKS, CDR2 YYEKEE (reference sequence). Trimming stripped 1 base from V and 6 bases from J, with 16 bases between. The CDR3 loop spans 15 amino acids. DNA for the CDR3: TGTGCCAGCAGCTTGTGGGGGGGGCAAGGAAATGGCTACACCTTC. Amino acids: CASSLWGGQGNGYTF.

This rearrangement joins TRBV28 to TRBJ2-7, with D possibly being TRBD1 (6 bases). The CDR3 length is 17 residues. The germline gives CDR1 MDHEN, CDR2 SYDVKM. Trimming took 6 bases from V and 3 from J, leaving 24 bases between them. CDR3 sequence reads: CASSKDPDSQAFYEQYF. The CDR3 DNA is TGTGCCAGCAGCAAGGACCCGGACAGTCAGGCGTTCTACGAGCAGTACTTC.

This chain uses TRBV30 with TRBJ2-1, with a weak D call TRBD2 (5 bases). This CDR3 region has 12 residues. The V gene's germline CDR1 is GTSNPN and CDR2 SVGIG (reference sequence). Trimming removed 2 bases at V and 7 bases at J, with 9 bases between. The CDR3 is CAWSRGPNEQFF. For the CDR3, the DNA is TGTGCCTGGAGTAGAGGGCCGAATGAGCAGTTCTTC.

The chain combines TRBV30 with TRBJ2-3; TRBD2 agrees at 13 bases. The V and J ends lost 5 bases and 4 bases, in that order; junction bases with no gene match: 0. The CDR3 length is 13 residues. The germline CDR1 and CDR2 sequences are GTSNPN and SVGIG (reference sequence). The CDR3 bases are TGTGCCTGGGGGACTAGCGGGGCAGATACGCAGTATTTT. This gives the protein CAWGTSGADTQYF.

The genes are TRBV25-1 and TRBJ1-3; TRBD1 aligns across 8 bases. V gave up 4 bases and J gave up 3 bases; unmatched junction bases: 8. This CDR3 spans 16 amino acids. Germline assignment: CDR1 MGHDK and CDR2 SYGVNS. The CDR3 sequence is CASSAIQGAVGNTIYF. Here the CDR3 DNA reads TGTGCCAGCAGTGCTATCCAGGGGGCCGTTGGAAACACCATATATTTT.

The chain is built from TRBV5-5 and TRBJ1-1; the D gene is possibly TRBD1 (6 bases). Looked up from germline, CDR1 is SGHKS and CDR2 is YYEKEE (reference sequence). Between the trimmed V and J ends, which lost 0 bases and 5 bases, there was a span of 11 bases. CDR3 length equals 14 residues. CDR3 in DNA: TGTGCCAGCAGCTTGGGGGGGGGCGGAACTGAAGCTTTCTTT. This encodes CASSLGGGGTEAFF. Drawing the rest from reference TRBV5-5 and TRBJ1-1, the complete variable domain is DAGVTQSPTHLIKTRGQQVTLRCSPISGHKSVSWYQQVLGQGPQFIFQYYEKEERGRGNFPDRFSARQFPNYSSELNVNALLLGDSALYLCASSLGGGGTEAFFGQGTRLTVV.

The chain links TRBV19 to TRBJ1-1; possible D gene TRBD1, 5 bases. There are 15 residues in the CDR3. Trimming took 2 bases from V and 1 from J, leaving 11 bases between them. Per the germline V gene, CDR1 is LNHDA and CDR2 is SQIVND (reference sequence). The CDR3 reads CASSIMGTGNTEAFF. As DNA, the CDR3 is TGTGCCAGTAGTATAATGGGCACAGGGAACACTGAAGCTTTCTTT.

The CDR3 coding sequence is TGTGCCAGCAGCGTTAACACAGGGTCCAATGGCTACACCTTC. Protein product: CASSVNTGSNGYTF. The chain joins TRBV7-8 to TRBJ1-2; D perhaps matches TRBD1 (6 bases). Germline CDR1 SGHVS, CDR2 FQNEAQ. The CDR3 covers 14 residues. The V gene lost 5 bases and the J gene lost 6 bases, with 16 bases spanning the gap.

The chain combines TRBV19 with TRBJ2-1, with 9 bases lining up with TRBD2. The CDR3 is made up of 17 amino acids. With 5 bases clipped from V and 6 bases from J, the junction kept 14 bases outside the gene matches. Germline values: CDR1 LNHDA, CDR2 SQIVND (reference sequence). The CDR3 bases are TGTGCCAGTAGTTATAGTGCGGGGCGGGGGGGTAGCAATGAGCAGTTCTTC. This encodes CASSYSAGRGGSNEQFF.

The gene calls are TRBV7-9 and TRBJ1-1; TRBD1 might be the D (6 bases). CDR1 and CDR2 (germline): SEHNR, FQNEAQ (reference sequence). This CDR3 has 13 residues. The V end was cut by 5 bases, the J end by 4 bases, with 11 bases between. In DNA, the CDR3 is TGTGCCAGCAGCCCTACAGGGCCCACTGAAGCTTTCTTT. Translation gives CASSPTGPTEAFF.

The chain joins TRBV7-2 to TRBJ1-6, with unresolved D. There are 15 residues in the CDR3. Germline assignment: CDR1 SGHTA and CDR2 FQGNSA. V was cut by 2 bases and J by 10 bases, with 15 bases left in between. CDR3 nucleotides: TGTGCCAGCAGCTTATTGGGCACGCAGGAATCACCCCTCCACTTT. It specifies CASSLLGTQESPLHF.

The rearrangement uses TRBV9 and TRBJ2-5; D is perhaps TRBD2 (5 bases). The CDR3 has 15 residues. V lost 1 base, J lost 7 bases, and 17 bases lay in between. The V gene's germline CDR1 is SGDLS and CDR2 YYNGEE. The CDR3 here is CASSVLPDPEGTQYF. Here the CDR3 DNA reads TGTGCCAGCAGCGTACTCCCGGACCCCGAGGGGACCCAGTACTTC. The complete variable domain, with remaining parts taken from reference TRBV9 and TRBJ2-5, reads DSGVTQTPKHLITATGQRVTLRCSPRSGDLSVYWYQQSLDQGLQFLIQYYNGEERAKGNILERFSAQQFPDLHSELNLSSLELGDSALYFCASSVLPDPEGTQYFGPGTRLLVL.

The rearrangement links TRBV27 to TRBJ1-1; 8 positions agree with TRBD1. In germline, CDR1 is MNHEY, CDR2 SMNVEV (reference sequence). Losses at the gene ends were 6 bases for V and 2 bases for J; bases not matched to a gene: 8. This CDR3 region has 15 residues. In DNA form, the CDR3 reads TGTGCCAGCAGCACCTTGGACAGGGTTAACACTGAAGCTTTCTTT. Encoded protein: CASSTLDRVNTEAFF.

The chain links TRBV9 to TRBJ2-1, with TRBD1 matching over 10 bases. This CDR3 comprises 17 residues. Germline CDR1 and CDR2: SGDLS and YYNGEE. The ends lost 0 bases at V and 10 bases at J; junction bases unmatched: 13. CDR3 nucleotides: TGTGCCAGCAGCGTAGTGTCAGTGACAGGGGGCGCGGGGGAGCAGTTCTTC. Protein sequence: CASSVVSVTGGAGEQFF.

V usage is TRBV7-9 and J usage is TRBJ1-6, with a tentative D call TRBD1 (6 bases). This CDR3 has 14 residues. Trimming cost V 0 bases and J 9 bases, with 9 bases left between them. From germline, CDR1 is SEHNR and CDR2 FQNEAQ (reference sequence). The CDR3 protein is CASSLAQGSSPLHF. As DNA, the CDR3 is TGTGCCAGCAGCTTAGCACAGGGTAGTTCACCCCTCCACTTT.

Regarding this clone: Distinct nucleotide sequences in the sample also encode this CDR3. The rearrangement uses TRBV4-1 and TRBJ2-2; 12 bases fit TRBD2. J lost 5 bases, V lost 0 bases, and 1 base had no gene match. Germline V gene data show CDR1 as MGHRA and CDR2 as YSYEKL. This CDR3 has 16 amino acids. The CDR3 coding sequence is TGCGCCAGCAGCCAAGAGACTAGCGGGGGTACCGGGGAGCTGTTTTTT. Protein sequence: CASSQETSGGTGELFF.

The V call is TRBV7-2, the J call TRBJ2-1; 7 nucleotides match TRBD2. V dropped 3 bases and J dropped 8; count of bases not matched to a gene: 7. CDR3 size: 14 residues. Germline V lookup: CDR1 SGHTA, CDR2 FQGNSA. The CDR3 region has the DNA TGTGCCAGCAGCTTCGGCGGGGGAGGAGATGAGCAGTTCTTC. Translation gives CASSFGGGGDEQFF.

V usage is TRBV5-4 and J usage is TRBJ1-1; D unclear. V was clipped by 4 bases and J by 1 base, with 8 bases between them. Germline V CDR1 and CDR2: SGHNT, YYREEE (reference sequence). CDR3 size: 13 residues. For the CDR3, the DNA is TGTGCCAGCAGCCCCGACACGAACACTGAAGCTTTCTTT. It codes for CASSPDTNTEAFF.

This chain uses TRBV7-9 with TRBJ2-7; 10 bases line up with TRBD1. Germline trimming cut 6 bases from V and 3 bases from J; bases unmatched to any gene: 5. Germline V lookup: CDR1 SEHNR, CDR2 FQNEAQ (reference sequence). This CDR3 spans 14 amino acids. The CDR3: CASRPGTGVYEQYF. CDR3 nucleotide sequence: TGTGCCAGCAGACCGGGGACAGGGGTCTACGAGCAGTACTTC.

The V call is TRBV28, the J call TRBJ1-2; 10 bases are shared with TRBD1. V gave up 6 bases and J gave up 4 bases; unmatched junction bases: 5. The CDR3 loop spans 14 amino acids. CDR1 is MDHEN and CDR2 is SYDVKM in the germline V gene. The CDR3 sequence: CASSNRDRGYGYTF. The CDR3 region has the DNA TGTGCCAGCAGCAACCGGGACAGGGGCTATGGCTACACCTTC.

CDR3 coding DNA: TGTGCCAGCAGCTTTTGGGACAGGAGCACAGATACGCAGTATTTT. Its protein is CASSFWDRSTDTQYF. The chain carries TRBV7-8 and TRBJ2-3; 8 bases align to TRBD1. V shed 3 bases, J shed 0 bases, and the junction held 2 bases outside the gene matches. The germline CDR1 and CDR2 sequences are SGHVS and FQNEAQ. The CDR3 consists of 15 residues.

CDR3 sequence reads: CASSAGASWGGTQYF. As DNA, the CDR3 is TGTGCCAGCAGCGCAGGGGCTAGTTGGGGGGGGACCCAGTACTTC. The chain is built from TRBV2 and TRBJ2-5; tentatively, D is TRBD2 (7 bases). The CDR3 runs to 15 residues. Germline values: CDR1 SNHLY, CDR2 FYNNEI. V was trimmed by 6 bases and J by 7 bases, leaving 21 bases between them.

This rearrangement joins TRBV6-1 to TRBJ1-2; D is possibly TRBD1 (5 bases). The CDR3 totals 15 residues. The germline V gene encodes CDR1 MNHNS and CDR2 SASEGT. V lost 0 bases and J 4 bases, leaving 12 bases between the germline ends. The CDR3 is CASSEAGGYVYGYTF. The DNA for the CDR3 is TGTGCCAGCAGTGAAGCGGGGGGGTATGTCTATGGCTACACCTTC.

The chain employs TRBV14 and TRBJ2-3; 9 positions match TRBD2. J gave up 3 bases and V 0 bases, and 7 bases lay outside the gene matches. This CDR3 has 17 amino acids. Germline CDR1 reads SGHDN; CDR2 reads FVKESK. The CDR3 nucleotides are TGTGCCAGCAGCCAAGATGGAGGCGGGGGGGGAACAGATACGCAGTATTTT. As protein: CASSQDGGGGGTDTQYF.

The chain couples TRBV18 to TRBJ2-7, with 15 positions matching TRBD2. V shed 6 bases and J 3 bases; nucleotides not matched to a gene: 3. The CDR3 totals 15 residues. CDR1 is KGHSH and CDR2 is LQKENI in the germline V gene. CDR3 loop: CASSPGLAGGYEQYF. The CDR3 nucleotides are TGTGCCAGCTCCCCGGGACTAGCGGGGGGCTACGAGCAGTACTTC.

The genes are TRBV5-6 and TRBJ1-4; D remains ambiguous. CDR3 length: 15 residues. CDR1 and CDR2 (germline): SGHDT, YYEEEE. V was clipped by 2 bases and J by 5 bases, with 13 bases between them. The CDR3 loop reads CASSFGSMQNEKLFF. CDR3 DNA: TGTGCCAGCAGCTTTGGTTCAATGCAGAATGAAAAACTGTTTTTT.